A selection of T cell receptor beta chains follows, all from one sample in a study of CD8+ T cells in alopecia areata. Sequenced by immunoSEQ multiplex PCR; TCRdb stores in-frame clones only, minus some. The sample carries over 30,000 clones, 60% to 85% recorded once. Sequenced sample: NKG2D-low CD8+ T cells sorted from blood. The receptors were sampled from a human donor with alopecia areata. Each CDR3 is given with its conserved first and last residue. A D gene is named only where the DNA matches it firmly. Some rows mark clone size as missing; the rest say once, few, many or name a class of expanded clone.

>.|.|TRBV29-1|TRBJ1-1|12
TGCAGCGTGACAAGAATGAACACTGAAGCTTTCTTT
CSVTRMNTEAFF
>.|.|TRBV29-1|TRBJ2-2|13
TGCAGCGTTGGCCAGAAGAACACCGGGGAGCTGTTTTTT
CSVGQKNTGELFF
>.|.|TRBV30|TRBJ2-2|13
TGTGCCTGGCGGGGGACGAACACCGGGGAGCTGTTTTTT
CAWRGTNTGELFF
>once|TRBD1|TRBV28|TRBJ1-5|14
TGTGCCAGCAGTTTGGACAGGAGGGATCAGCCCCAGCATTTT
CASSLDRRDQPQHF
>medium-sized|.|TRBV7-9|TRBJ2-4|15
TGTGCCAGCAGCCAACCCCGGTATTCCAAAAACATTCAGTACTTC
CASSQPRYSKNIQYF
>.|.|TRBV29-1|TRBJ2-3|14
TGCAGCGTTGTGGTTGTGGGATCGGCAGATACGCAGTATTTT
CSVVVVGSADTQYF
>.|.|TRBV7-8|TRBJ2-7|12
TGTGCCAGCAGTGGACAGACCTACGAGCAGTACTTC
CASSGQTYEQYF
>.|.|TRBV7-6|TRBJ2-2|11
TGTGCCAGCAGCTTAGGATTCGGGCTGTTTTTT
CASSLGFGLFF
>.|.|TRBV9|TRBJ2-7|14
TGTGCCAGCAGCGTTGCCCTAGAAGGCTACGAGCAGTACTTC
CASSVALEGYEQYF
>.|TRBD1|TRBV6-5|TRBJ2-1|15
TGTGCCAGCAGTGGGACAGGGGGCGCGTTCAATGAGCAGTTCTTC
CASSGTGGAFNEQFF
>once|.|TRBV5-6|TRBJ2-5|14
TGTGCCAGCAGTTACGGACTGAGCCAAGAGACCCAGTACTTC
CASSYGLSQETQYF
>.|.|TRBV5-1|TRBJ2-1|11
TGCGCCAGCAGCATTACCCATGAGCAGTTCTTC
CASSITHEQFF
>.|.|TRBV6-5|TRBJ2-5|14
TGTGCCAGCAGTTCCAGCGGAGAATCGGAGACCCAGTACTTC
CASSSSGESETQYF
>.|TRBD2|TRBV11-2|TRBJ2-5|14
TGTGCCAGCAGCTTAATAGGCGGGAGGGAGACCCAGTACTTC
CASSLIGGRETQYF
>.|.|TRBV4-2|TRBJ2-1|14
TGTGCCAGCAGCCCATCTGGCAGGCCAAATGAGCAGTTCTTC
CASSPSGRPNEQFF
>.|.|TRBV6-1|TRBJ2-1|15
TGTGCCAGCAGTGAAGCGGGGGCGGATTACAATGAGCAGTTCTTC
CASSEAGADYNEQFF
>.|TRBD2|TRBV27|TRBJ2-3|15
TGTGCCAGCAGCCCCACTAGCGTCGGAACAGATACGCAGTATTTT
CASSPTSVGTDTQYF
>few|.|TRBV19|TRBJ2-1|13
TGTGCCAGTAAGGGGGACGGCTACAATGAGCAGTTCTTC
CASKGDGYNEQFF
>.|.|TRBV11-2|TRBJ2-7|16
TGTGCCAGCAGCCTCCTTCGCGGGGCCCAGTACGTGGAGCAGTACTTC
CASSLLRGAQYVEQYF
>.|.|TRBV15|TRBJ1-2|14
TGTGCCACCAGCAGGGACAGAACTAACTATGGCTACACCTTC
CATSRDRTNYGYTF
>.|.|TRBV29-1|TRBJ1-1|13
TGCAGCGTTGAGGCAGGCATGAACACTGAAGCTTTCTTT
CSVEAGMNTEAFF
>.|.|TRBV30|TRBJ1-2|12
TGTGCCTGGAGGCGGGGGAACTATGGCTACACCTTC
CAWRRGNYGYTF
>.|.|TRBV6-5|TRBJ2-3|16
TGTGCCAGCAGTTACGGGGCTAGCGCCTACACAGATACGCAGTATTTT
CASSYGASAYTDTQYF
>.|TRBD1|TRBV7-9|TRBJ1-1|14
TGTGCCAGCAGCTCTACAGGGGGGAACACTGAAGCTTTCTTT
CASSSTGGNTEAFF
>.|.|TRBV7-9|TRBJ2-7|13
TGTGCCAGCAGCTTCGACTCCTCCTACGAGCAGTACTTC
CASSFDSSYEQYF
>.|TRBD1|TRBV28|TRBJ2-1|15
TGTGCCAGCAGTTCCGGGACAGGGGTGGTCAATGAGCAGTTCTTC
CASSSGTGVVNEQFF
>.|TRBD2|TRBV5-6|TRBJ2-7|16
TGTGCCAGCAGCTTGGTACTAGCGGGTGGGACCTACGAGCAGTACTTC
CASSLVLAGGTYEQYF
>few|.|TRBV6-5|TRBJ1-6|14
TGTGCCAGCAGTTACTCGGCCGGTCATCCACCCCTCCACTTT
CASSYSAGHPPLHF
>few|.|TRBV28|TRBJ2-1|12
TGTGCCAGCAGTGGCCCCCACAATGAGCAGTTCTTC
CASSGPHNEQFF
>.|TRBD1|TRBV6-5|TRBJ2-5|15
TGTGCCAGCAGTCCGTACAGGGGGCGTTCGGAGACCCAGTACTTC
CASSPYRGRSETQYF
>.|TRBD1|TRBV2|TRBJ2-3|15
TGTGCCAGCAGTGAAGATAACAGGGGTACAGATACGCAGTATTTT
CASSEDNRGTDTQYF
>few|.|TRBV7-9|TRBJ1-6|13
TGTGCCAGCAGCTTGGACGCCTATTCACCCCTCCACTTT
CASSLDAYSPLHF
>.|.|TRBV2|TRBJ1-2|13
TGTGCCAGCAGTGAAGGCCTCAGCTATGGCTACACCTTC
CASSEGLSYGYTF
>.|TRBD2|TRBV7-9|TRBJ2-1|17
TGTGCCAGCAGCTCAGGACTAGCGGGAGCGTCCTACAATGAGCAGTTCTTC
CASSSGLAGASYNEQFF
>few|TRBD2|TRBV6-4|TRBJ2-3|18
TGTGCCAGCAGTGACAGTCGATCTAGCGGGGAGGGGACAGATACGCAGTATTTT
CASSDSRSSGEGTDTQYF
>few|TRBD1|TRBV7-9|TRBJ1-5|18
TGTGCCAGCAGCTTAGTTGGGACAGGGACCCCGGGGAATCAGCCCCAGCATTTT
CASSLVGTGTPGNQPQHF
>.|.|TRBV5-4|TRBJ2-6|15
TGTGCCAGCAGCAGGGTCCCCCCTGGGGCCAACGTCCTGACTTTC
CASSRVPPGANVLTF
>.|.|TRBV25-1|TRBJ1-5|13
TGTGCCAGCAGTGAAGGGGCTCGGCAGCCCCAGCATTTT
CASSEGARQPQHF
>few|TRBD1|TRBV19|TRBJ1-5|15
TGTGCCAGTAGTATCGGGACAGGGTCCGCTCAGCCCCAGCATTTT
CASSIGTGSAQPQHF
>.|.|TRBV27|TRBJ2-7|14
TGTGCCAGCAGTTTATCACAGTCCCTGTCCGAGCAGTACTTC
CASSLSQSLSEQYF
>.|TRBD1|TRBV15|TRBJ2-7|16
TGTGCCACCAGCAGGGAGACCGGGACAGGGGGCTACGAGCAGTACTTC
CATSRETGTGGYEQYF
>.|.|TRBV9|TRBJ2-5|15
TGTGCCAGCAGCGTAGGAGGTGGGGGTAAAGAGACCCAGTACTTC
CASSVGGGGKETQYF
>.|.|TRBV7-8|TRBJ2-5|14
TGTGCCAGCAGCTTAGCTTTGTTTGGAGAGACCCAGTACTTC
CASSLALFGETQYF
>.|.|TRBV29-1|TRBJ2-7|13
TGCAGCGTTCGGCTAGCGAGATCCTACGAGCAGTACTTC
CSVRLARSYEQYF
>.|TRBD1|TRBV6-5|TRBJ1-1|15
TGTGCCAGCAGTTTCCGCCAGAGGACAGGGTTAGAAGCTTTCTTT
CASSFRQRTGLEAFF
>.|TRBD1|TRBV7-2|TRBJ2-5|15
TGTGCCAGCAGCTTAGTCGGACAGGGGGCAGAGACCCAGTACTTC
CASSLVGQGAETQYF
>.|TRBD2|TRBV13|TRBJ2-7|14
TGTGCCAGCAGTGAGCCTAGCGGGACCTCCGAGCAGTACTTC
CASSEPSGTSEQYF
>.|.|TRBV6-4|TRBJ2-3|15
TGTGCCAGCAGTGACGGCAGCTCTAGCACAGATACGCAGTATTTT
CASSDGSSSTDTQYF
>.|TRBD2|TRBV4-2|TRBJ2-7|16
TGTGCCAGCAGCCAAGATGCAACTAGCGTAAGGTACGAGCAGTACTTC
CASSQDATSVRYEQYF
>.|.|TRBV6-6|TRBJ2-7|12
TGTGCCAGCAGTTTGGGGATCTACGAGCAGTACTTC
CASSLGIYEQYF
>.|.|TRBV6-6|TRBJ1-6|14
TGTGCCAGCAGCGCACAGGCTTCTTATTCACCCCTCCACTTT
CASSAQASYSPLHF
>.|TRBD2|TRBV30|TRBJ2-2|16
TGTGCCTGGACCTTGTTCTGGGGGGGGACCACCGGGGAGCTGTTTTTT
CAWTLFWGGTTGELFF
>.|.|TRBV18|TRBJ2-5|13
TGTGCCAGCTCACCGGACTCAGAGGAGACCCAGTACTTC
CASSPDSEETQYF
>.|.|TRBV27|TRBJ2-7|12
TGTGCCAGCCTCTCCCCCAATTACGAGCAGTACTTC
CASLSPNYEQYF
>.|TRBD2|TRBV11-2|TRBJ2-3|17
TGTGCCAGCAGCCCGCTCCGTAGCGGGAGGTACACAGATACGCAGTATTTT
CASSPLRSGRYTDTQYF
>.|.|TRBV19|TRBJ2-5|13
TGTGCCACCTCAAAGGGGGGGGCGAAGACCCAGTACTTC
CATSKGGAKTQYF
>.|.|TRBV4-3|TRBJ2-3|13
TGCGCCAGCAGCCCCTCAGGAGCAGATACGCAGTATTTT
CASSPSGADTQYF
>.|.|TRBV7-8|TRBJ2-3|16
TGTGCCAGCAGCCCCCCATGGCAGGGAAGCACAGATACGCAGTATTTT
CASSPPWQGSTDTQYF
>.|TRBD1|TRBV2|TRBJ2-1|16
TGTGCCAGCAAGGTTCCTCCGGGACAGGGTAGTAATGAGCAGTTCTTC
CASKVPPGQGSNEQFF